The sequence of this T cell receptor beta chain was determined in a study of graft-versus-host responses after intestinal transplantation. Intraepithelial plus lamina propria lymphocytes were released by processing graft tissue. Germline V gene data show CDR1 as MNHNY and CDR2 as SVGAGI (reference sequence). The CDR3 consists of 14 residues. Trimming removed 7 bases from V and 4 bases from J; junction bases left unmatched: 10. This table comes from immunoSEQ multiplex PCR, and its TCRdb copy is limited to in-frame clones, with some not included. The data contain approximately 20,000 clones, around 76% of them singletons.

The receptor was derived from a human patient who received an intestinal transplant, so some T cells may come from the graft donor. The sample here was ileum tissue, taken about 21 days after intestinal transplant. The rearrangement joins TRBV6-6 to TRBJ2-7; 7 bases are shared with TRBD1. The CDR3 protein is CASKTSGTAYEQYF. The CDR3 region has the DNA TGTGCCAGCAAGACTTCCGGGACAGCGTACGAGCAGTACTTC.